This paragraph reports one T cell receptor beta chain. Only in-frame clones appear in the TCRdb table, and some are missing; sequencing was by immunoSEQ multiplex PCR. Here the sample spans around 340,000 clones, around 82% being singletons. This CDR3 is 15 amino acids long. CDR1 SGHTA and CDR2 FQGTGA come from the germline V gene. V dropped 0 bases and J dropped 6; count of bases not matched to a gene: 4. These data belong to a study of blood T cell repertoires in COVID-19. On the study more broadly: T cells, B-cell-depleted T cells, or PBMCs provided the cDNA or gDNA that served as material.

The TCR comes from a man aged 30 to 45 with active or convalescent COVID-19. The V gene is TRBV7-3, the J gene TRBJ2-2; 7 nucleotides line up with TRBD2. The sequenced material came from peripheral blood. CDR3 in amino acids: CASSLTAGAAGELFF. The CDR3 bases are TGTGCCAGCAGCTTAACGGCGGGAGCGGCCGGGGAGCTGTTTTTT.